The rows below give T cell receptor beta chains drawn from one sample of a study of radiation and T cells in renal cell carcinoma. Measured with immunoSEQ multiplex PCR; TCRdb has only the in-frame clones, and not every one. Of roughly 100,000 clones in the sample, 75% to 90% are singletons; the top ten hold approximately 8%. Specimen: blood, collected from a patient whose treatment included radiotherapy and nephrectomy. The receptors were gathered from a man aged 50 to 59 with renal cell carcinoma. CDR3s include the opening cysteine and the closing phenylalanine or tryptophan. A D gene is named only where the DNA matches it firmly. Clone size is stated in some rows and not others, as once, few, many or a class when expanded.

clone size: once
V gene: TRBV5-5
J gene: TRBJ1-2
D gene: NA
CDR3 DNA: TGTGCCAGCAGCTACATCGAGGAGGGGCGCGGCTACACCTTC
CDR3 protein: CASSYIEEGRGYTF

clone size: few
V gene: TRBV19
J gene: TRBJ2-7
D gene: NA
CDR3 DNA: TGTGCCAGTAGTATTACCGGGAGTAATCAGCAGTACTTC
CDR3 protein: CASSITGSNQQYF

clone size: NA
V gene: TRBV19
J gene: TRBJ2-3
D gene: TRBD2
CDR3 DNA: TGTGCCAGTAGTATAGATAGCGGGGGGCTGGGAGATACGCAGTATTTT
CDR3 protein: CASSIDSGGLGDTQYF

clone size: NA
V gene: TRBV18
J gene: TRBJ1-5
D gene: NA
CDR3 DNA: TGTGCCAGCTCACCACGGGGACAAGAGAGTCAGCCCCAGCATTTT
CDR3 protein: CASSPRGQESQPQHF

clone size: NA
V gene: TRBV6-5
J gene: TRBJ1-2
D gene: NA
CDR3 DNA: TGTGCCAGCAGTTACTCGGCTAGGAACTATGGCTACACCTTC
CDR3 protein: CASSYSARNYGYTF

clone size: NA
V gene: TRBV20-1
J gene: TRBJ2-3
D gene: NA
CDR3 DNA: TGCAGTGCTTCCGGGACGGCGCAGTATTTT
CDR3 protein: CSASGTAQYF

clone size: NA
V gene: TRBV7-9
J gene: TRBJ2-5
D gene: NA
CDR3 DNA: TGTGCCAGCAGCTTAGCGCATGAGGTAAAAGAGACCCAGTACTTC
CDR3 protein: CASSLAHEVKETQYF

clone size: NA
V gene: TRBV29-1
J gene: TRBJ1-1
D gene: NA
CDR3 DNA: TGCAGCGTCGTTCCTTCGGCCGGGGACACTGAAGCTTTCTTT
CDR3 protein: CSVVPSAGDTEAFF

clone size: NA
V gene: TRBV27
J gene: TRBJ2-3
D gene: TRBD2
CDR3 DNA: TGTGCCAGCAGTTTTTATCCCGGCGGGGGGACGAAAGATACGCAGTATTTT
CDR3 protein: CASSFYPGGGTKDTQYF

clone size: NA
V gene: TRBV7-8
J gene: TRBJ2-3
D gene: NA
CDR3 DNA: TGTGCCAGCAGCTTAGTTCGCGGGGACCAAGATACGCAGTATTTT
CDR3 protein: CASSLVRGDQDTQYF

clone size: NA
V gene: TRBV7-8
J gene: TRBJ1-1
D gene: NA
CDR3 DNA: TGTGCCAGCAGACTGACAGGGAACACTGAAGCTTTCTTT
CDR3 protein: CASRLTGNTEAFF

clone size: NA
V gene: TRBV18
J gene: TRBJ2-1
D gene: TRBD2
CDR3 DNA: TGTGCCAGCTCACGAAGACTAGCGGGAGGCAATGAGCAGTTCTTC
CDR3 protein: CASSRRLAGGNEQFF

clone size: NA
V gene: TRBV10-3
J gene: TRBJ2-7
D gene: TRBD1
CDR3 DNA: TGTGCCATTGGGACAGTCTCCTACGAGCAGTACTTC
CDR3 protein: CAIGTVSYEQYF

clone size: NA
V gene: TRBV6-6
J gene: TRBJ1-2
D gene: TRBD1
CDR3 DNA: TGTGCCAGCAGTAGGCCGGACAGGGTCTTTGGCTACACCTTC
CDR3 protein: CASSRPDRVFGYTF

clone size: NA
V gene: TRBV2
J gene: TRBJ2-7
D gene: NA
CDR3 DNA: TGTGCCAGCAGTCTTCGGGGTAGAAAAGGGGAGCAGTACTTC
CDR3 protein: CASSLRGRKGEQYF

clone size: NA
V gene: TRBV18
J gene: TRBJ1-1
D gene: NA
CDR3 DNA: TGTGCCAGCTCACTGAGGGGAGGGATGAACACTGAAGCTTTCTTT
CDR3 protein: CASSLRGGMNTEAFF

clone size: NA
V gene: TRBV5-1
J gene: TRBJ2-7
D gene: NA
CDR3 DNA: TGCGCCAGCAGCTTGGGGGACGGTCCCTACGAGCAGTACTTC
CDR3 protein: CASSLGDGPYEQYF

clone size: NA
V gene: TRBV28
J gene: TRBJ1-2
D gene: NA
CDR3 DNA: TGTGCCAGCACCCAGATCCTAGGTGGCTACACCTTC
CDR3 protein: CASTQILGGYTF

clone size: once
V gene: TRBV6-6
J gene: TRBJ1-1
D gene: NA
CDR3 DNA: TGTGCCAGCAGTTACCGGGGAATGAACACTGAAGCTTTCTTT
CDR3 protein: CASSYRGMNTEAFF

clone size: NA
V gene: TRBV4-1
J gene: TRBJ2-5
D gene: TRBD2
CDR3 DNA: TGCGCCAGCAGCCAAGAGAAGGGAGGGCCCAGAGAGACCCAGTACTTC
CDR3 protein: CASSQEKGGPRETQYF

clone size: NA
V gene: TRBV7-3
J gene: TRBJ2-3
D gene: TRBD2
CDR3 DNA: TGTGCCAGCAGCTCAGGGACTAGCAGGGATACGCAGTATTTT
CDR3 protein: CASSSGTSRDTQYF

clone size: NA
V gene: TRBV7-3
J gene: TRBJ2-3
D gene: TRBD1
CDR3 DNA: TGTGCCAGCAGCACTGGACAGGGTGCAGATACGCAGTATTTT
CDR3 protein: CASSTGQGADTQYF